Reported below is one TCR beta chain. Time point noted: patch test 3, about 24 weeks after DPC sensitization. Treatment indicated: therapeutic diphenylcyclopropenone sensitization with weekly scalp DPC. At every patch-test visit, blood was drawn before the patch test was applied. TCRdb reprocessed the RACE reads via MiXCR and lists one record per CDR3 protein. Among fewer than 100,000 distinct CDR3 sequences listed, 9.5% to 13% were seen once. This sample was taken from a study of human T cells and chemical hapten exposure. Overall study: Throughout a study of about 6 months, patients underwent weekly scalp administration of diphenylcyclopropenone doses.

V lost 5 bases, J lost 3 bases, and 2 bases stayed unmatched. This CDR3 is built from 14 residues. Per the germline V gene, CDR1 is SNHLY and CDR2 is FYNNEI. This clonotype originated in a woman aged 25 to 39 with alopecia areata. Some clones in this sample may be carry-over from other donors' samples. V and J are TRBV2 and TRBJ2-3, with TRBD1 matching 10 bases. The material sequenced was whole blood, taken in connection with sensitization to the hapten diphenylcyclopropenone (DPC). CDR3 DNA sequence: TGTGCCAGCAGTCGGGACAGGGGAACAGATACGCAGTATTTT. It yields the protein CASSRDRGTDTQYF.